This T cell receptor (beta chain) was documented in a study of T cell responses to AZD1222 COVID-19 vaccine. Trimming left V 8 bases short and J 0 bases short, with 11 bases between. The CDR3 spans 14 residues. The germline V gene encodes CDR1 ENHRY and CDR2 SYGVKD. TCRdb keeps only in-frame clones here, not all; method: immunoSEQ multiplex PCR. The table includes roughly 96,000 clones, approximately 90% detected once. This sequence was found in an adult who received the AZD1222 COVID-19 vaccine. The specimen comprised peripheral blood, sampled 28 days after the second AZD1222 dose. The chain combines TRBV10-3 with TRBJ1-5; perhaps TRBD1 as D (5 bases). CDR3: CAIGTGDSNQPQHF. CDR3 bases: TGTGCCATCGGGACGGGGGATAGCAATCAGCCCCAGCATTTT.